Shown below are 2 T cell receptor beta chains from a single sample sequenced in a study of T cells in localized non-small cell lung cancer (TCRdb year 2020). The method was the immunoSEQ multiplex PCR assay. Drawn from immuneACCESS, this table holds only the in-frame rearrangements with V and J called that TCRdb kept. Clones are partly lost; checked studies trace under half to an unresolved V gene and leave the rest unexplained. Here the sample has 40,000 or so clones; roughly four fifths occur a single time. The ten top clones hold 15% to 20% of the sample. Sequencing used peripheral blood, obtained before any cancer treatment. These receptors all stem from a male donor aged 60 or older with stage III squamous cell lung carcinoma.

The V and J genes are TRBV7-8 and TRBJ2-2, with D maybe TRBD1 (6 bases). There are 14 residues in the CDR3. CDR1 and CDR2 from the germline V gene are SGHVS and FQNEAQ. V gave up 2 bases and J gave up 5 bases, with 9 bases separating them. The CDR3 protein is CASSLIGGTGELFF. DNA of the CDR3: TGTGCCAGCAGCTTAATAGGGGGTACCGGGGAGCTGTTTTTT. The whole variable domain, filled in from reference TRBV7-8 and TRBJ2-2, reads GAGVSQSPRYKVAKRGQDVALRCDPISGHVSLFWYQQALGQGPEFLTYFQNEAQLDKSGLPSDRFFAERPEGSVSTLKIQRTQQEDSAVYLCASSLIGGTGELFFGEGSRLTVL.

The chain combines TRBV7-8 with TRBJ2-1; D is unresolved. CDR1 SGHVS and CDR2 FQNEAQ come from the germline V gene. V was pared by 5 bases and J by 4 bases, with 15 bases between. The CDR3 covers 15 residues. The CDR3, as DNA: TGTGCCAGCAGCCCTTTATGGGGTTCGTACAATGAGCAGTTCTTC. This translates into CASSPLWGSYNEQFF. Full variable domain (remainder filled in from reference TRBV7-8 and TRBJ2-1): GAGVSQSPRYKVAKRGQDVALRCDPISGHVSLFWYQQALGQGPEFLTYFQNEAQLDKSGLPSDRFFAERPEGSVSTLKIQRTQQEDSAVYLCASSPLWGSYNEQFFGPGTRLTVL.